This record concerns one T cell receptor beta chain sequence. V dropped 7 bases and J dropped 1; count of bases not matched to a gene: 10. CDR1 is SEHNR and CDR2 is FQNEAQ in the germline V gene (reference sequence). The CDR3 extends over 15 amino acids. The data are from a study of cytomegalovirus exposure and HLA in healthy donors. This table comes from immunoSEQ multiplex PCR, and its TCRdb copy is limited to in-frame clones, with some not included. The sample consists of fewer than 250,000 clones, around nine tenths of them appearing once. The sequencing input was PBMCs. This chain connects TRBV7-9 to TRBJ2-7, with 7 bases matching TRBD2. This receptor was taken from a man between 18 and 35 years old in good health and CMV-seronegative. The DNA of the CDR3 is TGTGCCAGCAACCCCTTGGGAGGGATATCCTACGAGCAGTACTTC. This translates into CASNPLGGISYEQYF. Combining the CDR3 with reference TRBV7-9 and TRBJ2-7 gives the whole variable domain DTGVSQNPRHKITKRGQNVTFRCDPISEHNRLYWYRQTLGQGPEFLTYFQNEAQLEKSRLLSDRFSAERPKGSFSTLEIQRTEQGDSAMYLCASNPLGGISYEQYFGPGTRLTVT.